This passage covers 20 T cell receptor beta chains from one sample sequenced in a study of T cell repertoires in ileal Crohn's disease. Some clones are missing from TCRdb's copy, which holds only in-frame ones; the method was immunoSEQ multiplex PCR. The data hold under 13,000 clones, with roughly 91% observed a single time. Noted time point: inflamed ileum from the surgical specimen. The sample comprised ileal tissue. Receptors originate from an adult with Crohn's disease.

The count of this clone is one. Here the CDR3 DNA reads TGTGCCAGCAGTTCACCGGGACAGCGGGAAAAACTGTTTTTT. Protein product: CASSSPGQREKLFF. The rearrangement uses TRBV6-5 and TRBJ1-4; 7 bases match TRBD1. After removal of 4 bases from V and 8 bases from J, the junction contained 7 bases not matched to a gene. CDR3 length: 14 residues. Germline V gene sequence: CDR1 MNHEY, CDR2 SVGAGI.

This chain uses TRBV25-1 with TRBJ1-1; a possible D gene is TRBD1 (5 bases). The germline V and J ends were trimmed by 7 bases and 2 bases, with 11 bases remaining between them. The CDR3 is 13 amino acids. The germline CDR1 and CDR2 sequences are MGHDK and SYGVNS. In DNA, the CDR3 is TGTGCCAGCATGGGGACCGTTAACACTGAAGCTTTCTTT. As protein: CASMGTVNTEAFF.

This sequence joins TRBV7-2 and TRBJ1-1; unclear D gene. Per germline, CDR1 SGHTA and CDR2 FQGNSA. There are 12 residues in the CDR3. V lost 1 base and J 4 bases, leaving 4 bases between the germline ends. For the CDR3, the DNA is TGTGCCAGCAGCTTAGGGAGCACTGAAGCTTTCTTT. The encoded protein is CASSLGSTEAFF.

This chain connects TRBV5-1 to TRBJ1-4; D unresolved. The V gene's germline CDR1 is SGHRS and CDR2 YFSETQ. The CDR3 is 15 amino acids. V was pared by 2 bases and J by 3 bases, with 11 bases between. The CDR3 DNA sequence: TGCGCCAGCAGCTTTACGGGAGAGGCTAATGAAAAACTGTTTTTT. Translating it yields CASSFTGEANEKLFF.

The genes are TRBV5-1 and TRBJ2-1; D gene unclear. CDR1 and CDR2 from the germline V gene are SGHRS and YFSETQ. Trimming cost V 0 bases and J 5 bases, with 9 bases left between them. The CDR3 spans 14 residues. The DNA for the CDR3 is TGCGCCAGCAGCTTGGGGCAGCTAAACAATGAGCAGTTCTTC. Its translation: CASSLGQLNNEQFF.

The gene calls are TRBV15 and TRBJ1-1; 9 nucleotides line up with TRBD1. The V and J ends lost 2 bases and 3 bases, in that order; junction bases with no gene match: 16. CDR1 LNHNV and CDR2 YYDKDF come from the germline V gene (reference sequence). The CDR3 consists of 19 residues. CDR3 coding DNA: TGTGCCACCAGCAGATCTTCTCCGGGACAGGGATATAGGGACACTGAAGCTTTCTTT. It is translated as CATSRSSPGQGYRDTEAFF.

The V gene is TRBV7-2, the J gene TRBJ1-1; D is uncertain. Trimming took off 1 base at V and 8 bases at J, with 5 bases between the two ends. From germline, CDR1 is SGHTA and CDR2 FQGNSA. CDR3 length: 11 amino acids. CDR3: CASSLGREAFF. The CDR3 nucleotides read TGTGCCAGCAGCTTAGGTAGGGAAGCTTTCTTT.

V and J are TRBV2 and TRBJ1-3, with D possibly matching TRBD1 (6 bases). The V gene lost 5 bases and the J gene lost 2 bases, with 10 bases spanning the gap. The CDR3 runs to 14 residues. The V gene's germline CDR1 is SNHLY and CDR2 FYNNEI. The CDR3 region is CASSSQGAGNTIYF. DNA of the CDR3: TGTGCCAGCAGTTCACAGGGAGCTGGAAACACCATATATTTT. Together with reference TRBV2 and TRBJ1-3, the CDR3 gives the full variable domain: EPEVTQTPSHQVTQMGQEVILRCVPISNHLYFYWYRQILGQKVEFLVSFYNNEISEKSEIFDDQFSVERPDGSNFTLKIRSTKLEDSAMYFCASSSQGAGNTIYFGEGSWLTVV.

This CDR3 reads CALRAGVGTDTQYF. The CDR3 bases are TGTGCCCTAAGGGCCGGGGTGGGCACAGATACGCAGTATTTT. The chain employs TRBV10-3 and TRBJ2-3; D perhaps matches TRBD2 (5 bases). Trimming took off 11 bases at V and 1 base at J, with 16 bases between the two ends. There are 14 residues in the CDR3. Germline values: CDR1 ENHRY, CDR2 SYGVKD.

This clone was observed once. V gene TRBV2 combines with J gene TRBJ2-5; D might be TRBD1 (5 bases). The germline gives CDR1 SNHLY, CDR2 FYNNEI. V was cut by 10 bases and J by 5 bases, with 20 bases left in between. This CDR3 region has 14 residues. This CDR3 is CATGQGPSGETQYF. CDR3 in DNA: TGTGCCACCGGGCAGGGCCCGTCCGGGGAGACCCAGTACTTC.

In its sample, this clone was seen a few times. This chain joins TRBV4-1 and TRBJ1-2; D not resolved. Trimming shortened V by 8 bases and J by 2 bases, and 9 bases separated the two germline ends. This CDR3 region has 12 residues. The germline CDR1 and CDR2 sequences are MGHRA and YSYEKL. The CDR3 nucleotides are TGCGCCAGCGGCTTCCAGAACTATGGCTACACCTTC. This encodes CASGFQNYGYTF.

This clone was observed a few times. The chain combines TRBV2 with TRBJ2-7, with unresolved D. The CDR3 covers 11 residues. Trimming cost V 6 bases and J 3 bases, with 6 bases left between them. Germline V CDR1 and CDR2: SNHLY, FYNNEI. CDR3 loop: CASRSLYEQYF. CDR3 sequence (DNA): TGTGCCAGCAGATCTCTCTACGAGCAGTACTTC.

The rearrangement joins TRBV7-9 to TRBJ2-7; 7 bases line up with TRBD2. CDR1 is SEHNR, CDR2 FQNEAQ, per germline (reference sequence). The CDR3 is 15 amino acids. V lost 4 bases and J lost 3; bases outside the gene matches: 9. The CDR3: CASSSERGGDYEQYF. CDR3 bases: TGTGCCAGCAGCTCCGAACGTGGGGGGGACTACGAGCAGTACTTC.

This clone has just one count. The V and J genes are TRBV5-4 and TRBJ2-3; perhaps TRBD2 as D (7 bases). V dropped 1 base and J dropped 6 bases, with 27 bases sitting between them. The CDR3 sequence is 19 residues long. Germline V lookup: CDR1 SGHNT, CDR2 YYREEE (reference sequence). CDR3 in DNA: TGTGCCAGCAGCTTGCCCCCCAAAGGGGGGAGGGCCGTATCCGATACGCAGTATTTT. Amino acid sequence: CASSLPPKGGRAVSDTQYF.

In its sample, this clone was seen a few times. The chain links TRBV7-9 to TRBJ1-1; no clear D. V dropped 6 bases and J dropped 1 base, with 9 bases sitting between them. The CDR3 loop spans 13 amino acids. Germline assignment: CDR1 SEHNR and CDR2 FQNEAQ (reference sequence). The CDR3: CASRSSGNTEAFF. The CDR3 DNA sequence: TGTGCCAGCAGGTCCTCGGGGAACACTGAAGCTTTCTTT.

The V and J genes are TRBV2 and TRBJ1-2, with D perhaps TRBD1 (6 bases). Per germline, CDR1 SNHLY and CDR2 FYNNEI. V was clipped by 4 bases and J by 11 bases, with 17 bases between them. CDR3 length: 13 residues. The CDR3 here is CASSAGGLRGYTF. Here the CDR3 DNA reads TGTGCCAGCAGTGCGGGGGGGCTCAGAGGATACACCTTC.

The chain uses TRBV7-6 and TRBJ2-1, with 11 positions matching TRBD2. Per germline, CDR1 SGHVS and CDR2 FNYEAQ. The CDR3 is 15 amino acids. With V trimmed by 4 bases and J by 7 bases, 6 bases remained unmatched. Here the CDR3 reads CASSSIAGGPNEQFF. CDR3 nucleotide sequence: TGTGCCAGCAGCTCTATAGCGGGAGGGCCTAATGAGCAGTTCTTC.

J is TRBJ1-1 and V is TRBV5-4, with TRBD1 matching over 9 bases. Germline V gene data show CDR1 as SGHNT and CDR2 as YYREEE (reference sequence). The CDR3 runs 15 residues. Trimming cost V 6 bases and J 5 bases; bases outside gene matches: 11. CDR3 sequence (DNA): TGTGCCAGCAACCGACAGGGGGGGACGGGAACTGAAGCTTTCTTT. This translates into CASNRQGGTGTEAFF.

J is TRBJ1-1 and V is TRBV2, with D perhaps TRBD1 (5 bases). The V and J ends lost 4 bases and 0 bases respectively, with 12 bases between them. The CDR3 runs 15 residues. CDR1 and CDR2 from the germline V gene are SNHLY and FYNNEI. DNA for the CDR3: TGTGCCAGCAGTGCCCAGGGACGGATGAACACTGAAGCTTTCTTT. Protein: CASSAQGRMNTEAFF.

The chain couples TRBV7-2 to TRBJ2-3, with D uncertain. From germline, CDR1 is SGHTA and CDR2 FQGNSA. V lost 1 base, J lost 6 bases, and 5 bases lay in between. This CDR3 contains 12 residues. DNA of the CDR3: TGTGCCAGCAGCTTAGGGTTTGATACGCAGTATTTT. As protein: CASSLGFDTQYF.